These T cell receptor beta chains were read from a single sample in a study of blood T cell repertoires in COVID-19. TCRdb keeps only in-frame clones here, not all; method: immunoSEQ multiplex PCR. The data contain more than 95,000 clones, more than 65% of them singletons. Source material: peripheral blood. All receptors derive from a woman in her 70s with acute or convalescent COVID-19. Both conserved end residues are part of each CDR3.

J gene: TRBJ2-7; V gene: TRBV5-4; CDR3 protein: CASSWGTDSSYEQYF
J gene: TRBJ2-7; V gene: TRBV7-2; CDR3 protein: CASSLLSGLHEQYF
J gene: TRBJ1-1; V gene: TRBV5-4; CDR3 protein: CASSSPGQGLDVAEAFF
J gene: TRBJ2-7; V gene: TRBV5-1; CDR3 protein: CASSPGQRPAYEQYF
J gene: TRBJ2-6; V gene: TRBV4-3; CDR3 protein: CASSQDHHSLSGANVLTF
J gene: TRBJ1-5; V gene: TRBV18; CDR3 protein: CASSPGQGNQPQHF
J gene: TRBJ1-1; V gene: TRBV19; CDR3 protein: CASRTGGSAQGARGTEAFF
J gene: TRBJ1-4; V gene: TRBV28; CDR3 protein: CASSTGQVINEKLFF
J gene: TRBJ1-5; V gene: TRBV7-9; CDR3 protein: CASSNAGGDNQPQHF
J gene: TRBJ2-7; V gene: TRBV27; CDR3 protein: CASSFRPGAGDNEQYF
J gene: TRBJ1-5; V gene: TRBV28; CDR3 protein: CASSSGQGHQPQHF
J gene: TRBJ2-1; V gene: TRBV5-4; CDR3 protein: CASSLVASGRLYNEQFF
J gene: TRBJ2-3; V gene: TRBV7-9; CDR3 protein: CASSPPRDRVIDTQYF
J gene: TRBJ2-5; V gene: TRBV18; CDR3 protein: CASSPTRERETQYF
J gene: TRBJ2-7; V gene: TRBV6-1; CDR3 protein: CASSETGAYEQYF
J gene: TRBJ1-6; V gene: TRBV6-5; CDR3 protein: CASFRTGGFSPLHF
J gene: TRBJ2-7; V gene: TRBV9; CDR3 protein: CASSPNSGRPYEQYF
J gene: TRBJ1-1; V gene: TRBV30; CDR3 protein: CAWSFKGGTMGTEAFF
J gene: TRBJ2-1; V gene: TRBV3-1/TRBV3-2; CDR3 protein: CASSQDLQGSPANEQFF
J gene: TRBJ2-1; V gene: TRBV12-3/TRBV12-4; CDR3 protein: CASSLGTSLFF
J gene: TRBJ2-7; V gene: TRBV7-8; CDR3 protein: CASSFGTRAYEQYF
J gene: TRBJ2-7; V gene: TRBV6-1; CDR3 protein: CASSEMSGGTYEQYF
J gene: TRBJ1-3; V gene: TRBV3-1/TRBV3-2; CDR3 protein: CASSHQAGTDTIYF
J gene: TRBJ1-6; V gene: TRBV6-5; CDR3 protein: CASGPTGNSPLHF
J gene: TRBJ2-3; V gene: TRBV5-4; CDR3 protein: CASSSGTGRARSYF
J gene: TRBJ1-2; V gene: TRBV6-2/TRBV6-3; CDR3 protein: CASSPEGLHGYTF
J gene: TRBJ2-5; V gene: TRBV27; CDR3 protein: CASSSGLAAQETQYF
J gene: TRBJ2-7; V gene: TRBV18; CDR3 protein: CASSPPLAGGIYEQYF
J gene: TRBJ2-2; V gene: TRBV25-1; CDR3 protein: CASTQGAGVTGELFF
J gene: TRBJ1-2; V gene: TRBV28; CDR3 protein: CASSLGLIYGYTF
J gene: TRBJ1-2; V gene: TRBV6-5; CDR3 protein: CASRGGSNPYGYTF
J gene: TRBJ2-1; V gene: TRBV30; CDR3 protein: CAWSYTYNEQFF
J gene: TRBJ2-7; V gene: TRBV9; CDR3 protein: CASSEGAGPTYEQYF